These T cell receptor beta chains were read from a single sample in a study of identical twins. MiXCR, run by TCRdb on the 5' RACE reads, gives a single entry per CDR3 protein. The data contain under 300,000 distinct CDR3 sequences, about 8.3% of them singletons. This sample was also put to use in a study of yellow fever vaccine responses in identical twins.

Sample: CD8+ T cells sorted from blood. The receptors shown here come from a woman aged 18-35 years in good health. Both conserved end residues are part of each CDR3. The order of the fields is J gene, V gene, clone size, D gene, CDR3 protein, CDR3 DNA. D genes are given only for firm matches. Rows may omit the clone size; those that give it use once, few, many or a size class.

TRBJ2-2,TRBV5-1,-,-,CASSLATGYSAGELFF,TGCGCCAGCAGCTTGGCTACAGGGTATAGCGCCGGGGAGCTGTTTTTT
TRBJ2-5,TRBV27,-,TRBD2,CASSPGLVRETQYF,TGTGCCAGCAGTCCAGGACTAGTGAGGGAGACCCAGTACTTC
TRBJ2-7,TRBV4-3,-,-,CASSQGVASYEQYF,TGCGCCAGCAGCCAAGGGGTCGCATCCTACGAGCAGTACTTC
TRBJ2-1,TRBV28,-,-,CASSQAQSNEQFF,TGTGCCAGCAGCCAAGCCCAGAGCAATGAGCAGTTCTTC
TRBJ2-7,TRBV7-2,-,TRBD1,CASSLTGGGTYEQYF,TGTGCCAGCAGCTTGACAGGGGGCGGGACGTACGAGCAGTACTTC
TRBJ2-7,TRBV20-1,-,TRBD1,CSAYSRDRSYEQYF,TGCAGTGCTTATAGCCGGGACAGGTCGTACGAGCAGTACTTC
TRBJ2-7,TRBV7-2,-,-,CASSLVGGDPYEQYF,TGTGCCAGCAGCTTAGTAGGTGGAGATCCCTACGAGCAGTACTTC
TRBJ2-6,TRBV12-3/TRBV12-4,-,TRBD2,CASSLQLAGASGANVLTF,TGTGCCAGCAGTCTCCAACTAGCGGGGGCCTCTGGGGCCAACGTCCTGACTTTC
TRBJ2-1,TRBV18,-,TRBD2,CASSKREGLNEQFF,TGTGCCAGCTCAAAGCGGGAGGGCCTAAATGAGCAGTTCTTC
TRBJ1-2,TRBV5-1,-,-,CASSSPPSDGYTF,TGCGCCAGCAGCTCCCCCCCTTCGGATGGCTACACCTTC
TRBJ2-3,TRBV7-6,-,TRBD2,CASSFAAGVADTQYF,TGTGCCAGCAGCTTTGCAGCGGGAGTTGCAGATACGCAGTATTTT
TRBJ2-7,TRBV5-1,-,-,CASSLTTTYEQYF,TGCGCCAGCAGCTTGACAACTACCTACGAGCAGTACTTC
TRBJ2-1,TRBV2,few,TRBD2,CARETSGGGNEQFF,TGTGCCAGGGAGACTAGCGGGGGGGGGAATGAGCAGTTCTTC
TRBJ2-7,TRBV6-1,many,-,CASSPTSASYEQYF,TGTGCCAGCAGCCCTACTTCAGCCTCCTACGAGCAGTACTTC
TRBJ2-5,TRBV15,-,-,CATSRLLWGALDQETQYF,TGTGCCACCAGCAGACTACTATGGGGAGCCCTCGACCAAGAGACCCAGTACTTC
TRBJ2-5,TRBV5-1,many,-,CASKGSQETQYF,TGCGCCAGCAAAGGGAGTCAAGAGACCCAGTACTTC
TRBJ2-1,TRBV7-6,-,-,CASSFRSGYEQFF,TGTGCCAGCAGCTTTCGGTCTGGCTATGAGCAGTTCTTC
TRBJ2-5,TRBV6-2/TRBV6-3,few,TRBD1,CASTPGQGLETQYF,TGTGCCAGCACCCCGGGACAGGGTTTGGAGACCCAGTACTTC
TRBJ1-5,TRBV29-1,many,-,CSARGAENQPQHF,TGCAGCGCCCGGGGGGCAGAAAATCAGCCCCAGCATTTT
TRBJ1-1,TRBV12-3/TRBV12-4,-,-,CASSFGRGSEAFF,TGTGCCAGCAGTTTTGGGAGGGGGTCTGAAGCTTTCTTT
TRBJ2-2,TRBV7-9,-,-,CASRPGLTGELFF,TGTGCCAGCAGACCGGGGCTTACCGGGGAGCTGTTTTTT
TRBJ2-7,TRBV30,-,-,CAWSVLGETYEQYF,TGTGCCTGGAGTGTACTCGGGGAAACCTACGAGCAGTACTTC
TRBJ2-3,TRBV2,-,-,CASKGFGLGGEYTDTQYF,TGTGCCAGCAAAGGTTTCGGACTAGGGGGGGAATACACAGATACGCAGTATTTT
TRBJ2-1,TRBV20-1,few,-,CSARVRDSFFF,TGCAGTGCTAGAGTTAGGGACTCTTTTTTCTTC
TRBJ1-4,TRBV20-1,few,TRBD1,CSASRQGQNEKLFF,TGCAGTGCTAGTCGTCAGGGACAGAATGAAAAACTGTTTTTT
TRBJ2-7,TRBV7-2,few,-,CASSLAPDRGAYEQYF,TGTGCCAGCAGCTTAGCCCCGGACAGAGGGGCCTACGAGCAGTACTTC
TRBJ1-5,TRBV12-3/TRBV12-4,few,-,CASSLAPIDSFNQPQHF,TGTGCCAGCAGTTTAGCACCTATAGACAGTTTCAATCAGCCCCAGCATTTT
TRBJ1-5,TRBV10-3,many,-,CAISEGGYNQPQHF,TGTGCCATCAGTGAGGGAGGGTACAATCAGCCCCAGCATTTT
TRBJ2-1,TRBV7-6,-,-,CASSLGGSSSYNEQFF,TGTGCCAGCAGCTTAGGTGGGTCGAGCTCCTACAATGAGCAGTTCTTC
TRBJ2-3,TRBV7-6,-,-,CASSLGHSTDTQYF,TGTGCCAGCAGCTTAGGGCACAGCACAGATACGCAGTATTTT
TRBJ2-5,TRBV5-1,few,TRBD1,CASSLGTGDSLETQYF,TGCGCCAGCAGCTTGGGGACAGGGGACTCTCTAGAGACCCAGTACTTC
TRBJ1-5,TRBV27,-,-,CASGPNQPQHF,TGTGCCAGCGGCCCCAATCAGCCCCAGCATTTT
TRBJ2-1,TRBV10-2,few,-,CASLPSSYNEQFF,TGCGCCTCACTACCGAGCTCCTACAATGAGCAGTTCTTC
TRBJ2-1,TRBV27,-,TRBD1,CASSLRTGHNEQFF,TGTGCCAGCAGTTTAAGGACAGGGCACAATGAGCAGTTCTTC
TRBJ2-1,TRBV12-3/TRBV12-4,few,TRBD2,CASSFREAKFF,TGTGCCAGCAGTTTCCGGGAGGCGAAGTTCTTC
TRBJ1-1,TRBV11-2,many,TRBD1,CASITGANTNTEAFF,TGTGCCAGCATCACAGGGGCCAATACGAACACTGAAGCTTTCTTT
TRBJ2-7,TRBV12-3/TRBV12-4,-,TRBD2,CASTPGIPGGGEQYF,TGTGCCAGCACCCCCGGTATCCCGGGGGGGGGCGAGCAGTACTTC
TRBJ1-2,TRBV20-1,few,-,CSARSIMLNGYTF,TGCAGTGCTAGGTCCATAATGCTTAATGGCTACACCTTC